Given below is one T cell receptor beta chain in context. As handled by the study authors: From reference gene primer amplification, estimates of nucleated cell counts were derived. Data came from immunoSEQ multiplex PCR; TCRdb stores just in-frame clones and leaves some out. V, J and clone size were drawn from that table, and D and trimming were deduced from the DNA. The data show 100,000 or so clones, approximately 80% seen once. CDR1 SGHRS and CDR2 YFSETQ come from the germline V gene. V was pared by 0 bases and J by 6 bases, with 2 bases of the junction left unmatched. This CDR3 comprises 14 residues. This record belongs to a study of blood T cell repertoires in COVID-19. Study at large: Whether acute or convalescent, the COVID-19 samples came from the United States, Italy and Spain. Sample material is recorded as cDNA or gDNA derived from T cells, B-cell-depleted T cells, or PBMCs.

The receptor was derived from a woman aged 80 or over with acute or convalescent COVID-19. The V call is TRBV5-1, the J call TRBJ2-3; the match to TRBD2 covers 9 bases. The specimen sequenced was peripheral blood. Here the CDR3 reads CASSLATSGDTQYF. For the CDR3, the DNA is TGCGCCAGCAGCTTGGCAACTAGCGGGGATACGCAGTATTTT.